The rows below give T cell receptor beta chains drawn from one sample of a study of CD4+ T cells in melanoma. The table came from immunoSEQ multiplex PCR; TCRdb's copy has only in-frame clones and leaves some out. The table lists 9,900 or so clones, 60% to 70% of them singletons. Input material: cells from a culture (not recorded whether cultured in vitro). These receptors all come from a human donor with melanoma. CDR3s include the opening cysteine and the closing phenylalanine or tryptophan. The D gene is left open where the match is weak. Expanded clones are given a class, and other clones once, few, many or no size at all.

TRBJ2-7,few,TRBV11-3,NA,TGTGCCAGCAGCTCGTTCACTAGGCCCTACGAGCAGTACTTC,CASSSFTRPYEQYF
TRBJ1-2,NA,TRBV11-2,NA,TGTGCCAGCAGCTTAGAAATGGGTTCTAACTATGGCTACACCTTC,CASSLEMGSNYGYTF
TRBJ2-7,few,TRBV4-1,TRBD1,TGCGCCAGCAGCCAACACGGGACAGGGAGCGACGAGCAGTACTTC,CASSQHGTGSDEQYF
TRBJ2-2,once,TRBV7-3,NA,TGTGCCAGCACGAGCCAGGGGCTCGGGGAGCTGTTTTTT,CASTSQGLGELFF
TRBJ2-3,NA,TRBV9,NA,TGTGCCAGCAGCTATCGGGGCAGAGATACGCAGTATTTT,CASSYRGRDTQYF
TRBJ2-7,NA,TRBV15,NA,TGTGCCACCAGCAGAGATGTGGCGTCTGGAACCTACGAGCAGTACTTC,CATSRDVASGTYEQYF
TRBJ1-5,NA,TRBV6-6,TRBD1,TGTGCCAGCAGTAAGACAGGGGCAGGACAGCCCCAGCATTTT,CASSKTGAGQPQHF
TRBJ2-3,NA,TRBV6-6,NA,TGTGCCAGCAGTTCTGAGGGACGTACGCAGTATTTT,CASSSEGRTQYF
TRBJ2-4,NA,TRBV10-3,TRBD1,TGTGCCATCAGTGAGCCGAGGACAGGGAGGAAGATTCAGTACTTC,CAISEPRTGRKIQYF
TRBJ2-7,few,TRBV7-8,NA,TGTGCCAGCAGCTTATACCGCTACGAGCAGTACTTC,CASSLYRYEQYF
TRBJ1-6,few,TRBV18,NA,TGTGCCAGCTCACCAACGGGACAAGGCTATAATTCACCCCTCCACTTT,CASSPTGQGYNSPLHF
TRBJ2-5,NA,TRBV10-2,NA,TGCGCCAGCAGTGAGTCGATTTCTGGGACCCAGTACTTC,CASSESISGTQYF
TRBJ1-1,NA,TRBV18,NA,TGTGCCAGCTCACCACTCCTAGGAGGGGCCGGGGCTGAAGCTTTCTTT,CASSPLLGGAGAEAFF
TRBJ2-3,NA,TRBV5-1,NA,TGCGCCAGCAGCTTGGACGCATCGGGGCCAGATACGCAGTATTTT,CASSLDASGPDTQYF
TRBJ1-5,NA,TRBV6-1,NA,TGTGCCAGCAGTGAAAGGGGGGACCGGCGCTATAGCAATCAGCCCCAGCATTTT,CASSERGDRRYSNQPQHF
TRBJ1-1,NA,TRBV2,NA,TGTGCCAGCAGTGAAGGTGGAGCTTTCTTT,CASSEGGAFF
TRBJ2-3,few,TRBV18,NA,TGTGCCAGCTCACCGTCGGACGTATTGCAGTATTTT,CASSPSDVLQYF
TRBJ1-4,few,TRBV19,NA,TGTGCCAGTAGTAGCATACAGCTCGCTGATGAAAAACTGTTTTTT,CASSSIQLADEKLFF
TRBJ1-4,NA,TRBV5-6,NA,TGTGCCAGCAGCTCATTTGGGGGTCCTTATGAGGAAAAACTGTTTTTT,CASSSFGGPYEEKLFF
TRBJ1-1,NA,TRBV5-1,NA,TGCGCCAGCAGCTTGGCTGGCGGGGGAGGGGGGACTGAAGCTTTCTTT,CASSLAGGGGGTEAFF
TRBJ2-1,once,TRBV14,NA,TGTGCCAGCAGCCAAGATCGGGCTTTGAGCTCCTACAATGAGCAGTTCTTC,CASSQDRALSSYNEQFF
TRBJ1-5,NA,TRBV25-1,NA,TGTGCCAGCAGTCAAGGGAAGGGAAATCAGCCCCAGCATTTT,CASSQGKGNQPQHF
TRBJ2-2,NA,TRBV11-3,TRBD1,TGTGCCAGCAGCCCCGGGGGACAGGGGCCCACCGGGGAGCTGTTTTTT,CASSPGGQGPTGELFF
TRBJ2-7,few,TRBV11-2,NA,TGTGCCAGCAGCTCCCGATCCGACCCTTTTTCCTCTCTTTACGAGCAGTACTTC,CASSSRSDPFSSLYEQYF
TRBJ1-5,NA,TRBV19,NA,TGTGCCAGTCGGAATCGATTCGAGACAGGATCACGATATAGCAATCAGCCCCAGCATTTT,CASRNRFETGSRYSNQPQHF
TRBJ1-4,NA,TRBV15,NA,TGTGCCACCACTCGTATCGGGGGCAGGGTAAATGAAAAACTGTTTTTT,CATTRIGGRVNEKLFF
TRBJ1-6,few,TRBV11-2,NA,TGTGCCAGCAGCTTCATTAATTCACCCCTCCACTTT,CASSFINSPLHF
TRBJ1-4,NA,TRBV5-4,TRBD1,TGTGCCAGCAGCAGAGACAGGGATAATGAAAAACTGTTTTTT,CASSRDRDNEKLFF
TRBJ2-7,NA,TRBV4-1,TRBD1,TGCGCCAGCAGCCAAGATACCCAGGGGGTCAGGGAGCAGTACTTC,CASSQDTQGVREQYF
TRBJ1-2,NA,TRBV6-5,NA,TGTGCCAGCAGCCGCACAGGGCCGCTTGGCTACACCTTC,CASSRTGPLGYTF
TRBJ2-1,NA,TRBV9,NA,TGTGCCAGCAGCGTAGGGGGCGCGAGATCGAATGAGCAGTTCTTC,CASSVGGARSNEQFF
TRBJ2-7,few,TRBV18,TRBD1,TGTGCCAGCTCACCAACGACAGGGTCCGACGAGCAGTACTTC,CASSPTTGSDEQYF
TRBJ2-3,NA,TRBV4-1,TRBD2,TGCGCCAGCAGCCAGCGACTAGCGGGGGGGCAGAGCACAGATACGCAGTATTTT,CASSQRLAGGQSTDTQYF
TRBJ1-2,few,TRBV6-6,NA,TGTGCCAGCAGTTCGGACACCGTCTATGGCTACACCTTC,CASSSDTVYGYTF